The rows below give T cell receptor beta chains drawn from one sample of a study of OX40 agonist ivuxolimab in advanced cancers. Generated by immunoSEQ multiplex PCR, the TCRdb table keeps only in-frame clones and is missing some. The profile shows 90,000 to 95,000 clones, approximately 87% of them singletons. Sequenced material: CD4+ or CD8+ T cells sorted from blood, taken in a trial of the OX40 agonist ivuxolimab. These receptors were collected from an adult with an advanced solid tumor such as melanoma, head and neck, liver or kidney cancer. The CDR3 runs from the conserved cysteine through the conserved F or W. Each record gives: J gene, V gene, clone size, D gene, CDR3 protein, CDR3 DNA. D genes are given only for firm matches. Rows may omit the clone size; those that give it use once, few, many or a size class.

TRBJ1-1 TRBV5-1 NA NA CASRDEVGRGTEAFF TGCGCCAGCAGGGACGAAGTTGGCCGCGGCACTGAAGCTTTCTTT
TRBJ1-1 TRBV5-6 NA NA CASSLIGGAGTEAFF TGTGCCAGCAGCTTAATCGGGGGTGCGGGCACTGAAGCTTTCTTT
TRBJ1-6 TRBV6-1 NA NA CASAGYNSPLHF TGTGCCAGCGCCGGCTATAATTCACCCCTCCACTTT
TRBJ2-5 TRBV10-3 NA TRBD1 CAISPLTGGQETQYF TGTGCCATCAGTCCTCTGACAGGGGGCCAAGAGACCCAGTACTTC
TRBJ1-2 TRBV9 NA TRBD1 CASSVGTGTYGYTF TGTGCCAGCAGCGTAGGGACAGGGACGTATGGCTACACCTTC
TRBJ2-7 TRBV28 NA NA CASSLGRNYEQYF TGTGCCAGCAGTTTAGGCCGGAACTACGAGCAGTACTTC
TRBJ2-2 TRBV7-3 NA NA CASSLQGGVGELFF TGTGCCAGCAGCTTACAGGGAGGTGTCGGGGAGCTGTTTTTT
TRBJ1-1 TRBV28 NA NA CASKGNTEAFF TGTGCCAGCAAGGGGAACACTGAAGCTTTCTTT
TRBJ1-1 TRBV28 NA NA CASSSQTTLEAFF TGTGCCAGCAGTTCTCAAACTACTCTAGAAGCTTTCTTT
TRBJ2-1 TRBV10-1 NA NA CASSESAYEQFF TGCGCCAGCAGTGAGTCGGCGTATGAGCAGTTCTTC
TRBJ2-7 TRBV19 NA TRBD1 CASSTVTGVEQYF TGTGCCAGTAGTACTGTTACAGGGGTCGAGCAGTACTTC
TRBJ1-2 TRBV5-4 NA NA CASSLAGAHYGYTF TGTGCCAGCAGCTTGGCAGGGGCCCACTATGGCTACACCTTC
TRBJ2-7 TRBV6-5 NA NA CASRGAYEQYF TGTGCCAGCCGGGGAGCCTACGAGCAGTACTTC
TRBJ2-3 TRBV9 NA NA CASSVAHREVDTQYF TGTGCCAGCAGCGTAGCCCACAGGGAAGTGGATACGCAGTATTTT
TRBJ1-1 TRBV9 NA TRBD1 CASSLSGQALIRAFF TGTGCCAGCAGCTTATCGGGACAGGCCTTGATTAGGGCTTTCTTT
TRBJ2-1 TRBV6-1 NA NA CAHTTPLINEQFF TGTGCCCACACTACACCACTAATTAATGAGCAGTTCTTC
TRBJ2-7 TRBV6-1 NA NA CASSPASFAYEQYF TGTGCCAGCAGTCCAGCTTCCTTTGCCTACGAGCAGTACTTC
TRBJ1-4 TRBV27 NA TRBD1 CASSGAGTGEKLFF TGTGCCAGCAGCGGTGCCGGGACAGGCGAAAAACTGTTTTTT
TRBJ1-6 TRBV2 few NA CASRGVETSYNSPLHF TGTGCCAGCAGGGGTGTAGAGACCTCCTATAATTCACCCCTCCACTTT
TRBJ2-5 TRBV6-1 few NA CASNNPWGEETQYF TGTGCCAGCAATAACCCATGGGGGGAGGAGACCCAGTACTTC
TRBJ2-1 TRBV7-2 NA NA CASSQVGSGEQFF TGTGCCAGCTCCCAGGTTGGGAGCGGTGAGCAGTTCTTC
TRBJ2-1 TRBV9 NA TRBD2 CASSVTPGLANNEQFF TGTGCCAGCAGCGTGACGCCGGGACTAGCTAACAATGAGCAGTTCTTC
TRBJ1-6 TRBV19 NA NA CASSPSREGDSPLHF TGTGCCAGTAGTCCATCCCGGGAGGGGGATTCACCCCTCCACTTT
TRBJ2-6 TRBV6-6 few NA CASKNDLSGANVLTF TGTGCCAGCAAGAATGACCTCTCTGGGGCCAACGTCCTGACTTTC
TRBJ1-2 TRBV28 NA TRBD1 CASTGGQGGYGYTF TGTGCCAGCACCGGAGGACAGGGCGGGTATGGCTACACCTTC